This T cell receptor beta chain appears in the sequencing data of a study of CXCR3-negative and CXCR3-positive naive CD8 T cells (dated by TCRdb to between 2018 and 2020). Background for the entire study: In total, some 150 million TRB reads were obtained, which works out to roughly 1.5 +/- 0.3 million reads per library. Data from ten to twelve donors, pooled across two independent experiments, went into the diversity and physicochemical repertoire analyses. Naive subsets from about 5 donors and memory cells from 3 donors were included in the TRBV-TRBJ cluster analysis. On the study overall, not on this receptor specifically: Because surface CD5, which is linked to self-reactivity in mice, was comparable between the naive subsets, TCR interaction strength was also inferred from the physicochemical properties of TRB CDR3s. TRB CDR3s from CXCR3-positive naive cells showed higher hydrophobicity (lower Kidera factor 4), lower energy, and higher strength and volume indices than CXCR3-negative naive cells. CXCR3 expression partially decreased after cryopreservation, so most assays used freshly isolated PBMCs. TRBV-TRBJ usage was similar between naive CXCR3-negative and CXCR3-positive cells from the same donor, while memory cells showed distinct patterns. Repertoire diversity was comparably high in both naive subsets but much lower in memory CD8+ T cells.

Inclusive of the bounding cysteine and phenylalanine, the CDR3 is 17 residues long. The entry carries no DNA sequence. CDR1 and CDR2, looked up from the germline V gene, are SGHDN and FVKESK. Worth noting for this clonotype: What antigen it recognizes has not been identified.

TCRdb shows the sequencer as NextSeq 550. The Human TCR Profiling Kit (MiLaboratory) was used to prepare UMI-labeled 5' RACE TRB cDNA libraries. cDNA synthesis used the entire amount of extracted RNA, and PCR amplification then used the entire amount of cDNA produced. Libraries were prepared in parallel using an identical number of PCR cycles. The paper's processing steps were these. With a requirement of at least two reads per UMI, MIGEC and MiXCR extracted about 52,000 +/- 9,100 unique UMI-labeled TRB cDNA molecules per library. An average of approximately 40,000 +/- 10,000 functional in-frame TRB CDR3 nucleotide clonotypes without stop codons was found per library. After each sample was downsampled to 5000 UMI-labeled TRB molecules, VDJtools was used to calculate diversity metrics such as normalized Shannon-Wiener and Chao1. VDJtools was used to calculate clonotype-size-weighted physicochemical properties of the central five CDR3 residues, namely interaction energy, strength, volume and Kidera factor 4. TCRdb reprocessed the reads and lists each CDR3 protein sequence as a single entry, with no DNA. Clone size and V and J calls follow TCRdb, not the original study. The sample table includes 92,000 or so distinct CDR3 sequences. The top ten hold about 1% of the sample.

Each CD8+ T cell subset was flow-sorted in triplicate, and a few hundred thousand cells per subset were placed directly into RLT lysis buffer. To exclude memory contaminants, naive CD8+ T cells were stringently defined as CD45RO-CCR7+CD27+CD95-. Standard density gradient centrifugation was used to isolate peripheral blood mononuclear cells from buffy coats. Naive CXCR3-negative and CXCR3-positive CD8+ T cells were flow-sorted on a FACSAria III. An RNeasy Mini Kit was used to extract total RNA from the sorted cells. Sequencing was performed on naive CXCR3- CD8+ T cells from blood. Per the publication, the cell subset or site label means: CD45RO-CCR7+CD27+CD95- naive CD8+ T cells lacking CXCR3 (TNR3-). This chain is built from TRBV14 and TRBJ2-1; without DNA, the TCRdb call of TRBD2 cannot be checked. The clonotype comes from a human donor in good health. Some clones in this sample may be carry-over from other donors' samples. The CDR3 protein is CASSQGLAGVQVNEQFF. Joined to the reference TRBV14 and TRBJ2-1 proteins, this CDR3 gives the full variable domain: EAGVTQFPSHSVIEKGQTVTLRCDPISGHDNLYWYRRVMGKEIKFLLHFVKESKQDESGMPNNRFLAERTGGTYSTLKVQPAELEDSGVYFCASSQGLAGVQVNEQFFGPGTRLTVL.